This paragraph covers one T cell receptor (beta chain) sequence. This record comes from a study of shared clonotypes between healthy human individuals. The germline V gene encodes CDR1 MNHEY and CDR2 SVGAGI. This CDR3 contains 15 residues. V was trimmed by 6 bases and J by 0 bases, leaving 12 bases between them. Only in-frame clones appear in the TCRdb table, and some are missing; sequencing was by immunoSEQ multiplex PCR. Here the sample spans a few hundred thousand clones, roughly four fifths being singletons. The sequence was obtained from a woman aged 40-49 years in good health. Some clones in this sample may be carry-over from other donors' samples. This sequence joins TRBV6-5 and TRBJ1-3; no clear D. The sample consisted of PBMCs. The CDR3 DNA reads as TGTGCCAGCAGGTCTGGCCCCGGCTCTGGAAACACCATATATTTT. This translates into CASRSGPGSGNTIYF.